Reported below is one TCR beta chain. Its antigen is still unknown. The sample belongs to a study of T cell responses to AZD1222 COVID-19 vaccine. General study points: A reported finding is that nearly half of spike-specific TCRs target unmutated variant regions.

Repertoires were generated with immunoSEQ multiplex PCR, while TCRdb's copy carries only in-frame clones and drops some. The repertoire holds about 120,000 clones, with roughly nine tenths as singletons. Trimming pared 3 bases from V and 1 base from J, leaving 6 bases between. CDR3 length equals 13 residues. Germline CDR1 reads LNHDA; CDR2 reads SQIVND (reference sequence). Material: peripheral blood, obtained on day 0 of AZD1222 vaccination. The genes are TRBV19 and TRBJ1-1; D is ambiguous. This TCR derives from an adult in good health. CDR3 DNA sequence: TGTGCCAGTAGTATTATATCGAACACTGAAGCTTTCTTT. Encoded protein: CASSIISNTEAFF.